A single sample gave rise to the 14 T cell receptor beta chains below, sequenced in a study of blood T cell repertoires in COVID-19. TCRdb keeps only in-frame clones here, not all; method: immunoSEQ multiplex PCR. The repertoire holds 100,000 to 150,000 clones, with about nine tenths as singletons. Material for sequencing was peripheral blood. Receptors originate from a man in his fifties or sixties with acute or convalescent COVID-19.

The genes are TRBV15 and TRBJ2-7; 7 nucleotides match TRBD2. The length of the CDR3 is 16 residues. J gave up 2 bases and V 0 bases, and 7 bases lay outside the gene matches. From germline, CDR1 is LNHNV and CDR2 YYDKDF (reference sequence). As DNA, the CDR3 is TGTGCCACCAGCAGAGATCCCCGGGGGGAGCCCTACGAGCAGTACTTC. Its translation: CATSRDPRGEPYEQYF.

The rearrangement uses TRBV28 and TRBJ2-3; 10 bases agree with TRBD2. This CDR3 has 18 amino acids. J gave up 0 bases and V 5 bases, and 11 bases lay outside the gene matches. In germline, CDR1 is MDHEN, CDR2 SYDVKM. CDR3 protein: CASSLPLRTSGSTDTQYF. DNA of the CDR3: TGTGCCAGCAGTCTCCCGCTTCGGACTAGCGGCAGCACAGATACGCAGTATTTT.

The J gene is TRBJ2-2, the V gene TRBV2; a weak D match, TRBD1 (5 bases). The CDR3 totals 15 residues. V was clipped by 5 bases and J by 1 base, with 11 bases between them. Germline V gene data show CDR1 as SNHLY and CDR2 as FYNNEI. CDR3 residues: CASSSPGLNTGELFF. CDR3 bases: TGTGCCAGCAGTAGTCCAGGGTTGAACACCGGGGAGCTGTTTTTT.

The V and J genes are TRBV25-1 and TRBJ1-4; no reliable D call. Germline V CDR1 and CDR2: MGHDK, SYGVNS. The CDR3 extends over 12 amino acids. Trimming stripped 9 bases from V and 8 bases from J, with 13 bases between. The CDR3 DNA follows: TGTGCCAGTACCGGGGTTGGCGAAAAACTGTTTTTT. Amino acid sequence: CASTGVGEKLFF.

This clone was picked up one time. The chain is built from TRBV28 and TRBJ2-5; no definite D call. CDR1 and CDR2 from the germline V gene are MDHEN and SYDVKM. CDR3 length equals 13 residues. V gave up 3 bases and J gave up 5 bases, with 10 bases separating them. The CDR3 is CASSLWQDETQYF. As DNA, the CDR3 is TGTGCCAGCAGTTTGTGGCAGGATGAGACCCAGTACTTC.

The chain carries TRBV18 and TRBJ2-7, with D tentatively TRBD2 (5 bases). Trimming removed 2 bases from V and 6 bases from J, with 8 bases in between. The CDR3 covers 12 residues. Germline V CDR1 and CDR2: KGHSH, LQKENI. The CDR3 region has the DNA TGTGCCAGCTCACCAGATGGAGGCGAGCAGTACTTC. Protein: CASSPDGGEQYF.

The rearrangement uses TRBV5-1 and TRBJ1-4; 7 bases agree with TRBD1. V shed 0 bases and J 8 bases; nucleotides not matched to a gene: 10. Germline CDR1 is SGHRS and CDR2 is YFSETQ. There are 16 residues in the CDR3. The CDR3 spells CASSLAPTGPREKLFF. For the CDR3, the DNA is TGCGCCAGCAGCTTGGCCCCGACAGGGCCGCGGGAAAAACTGTTTTTT.

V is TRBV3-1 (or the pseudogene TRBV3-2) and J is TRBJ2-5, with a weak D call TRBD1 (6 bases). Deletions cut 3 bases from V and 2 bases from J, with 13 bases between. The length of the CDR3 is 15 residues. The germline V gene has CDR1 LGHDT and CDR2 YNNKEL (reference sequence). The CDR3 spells CASSHRNRDQETQYF. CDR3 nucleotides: TGTGCCAGCAGCCACCGGAACAGGGATCAAGAGACCCAGTACTTC.

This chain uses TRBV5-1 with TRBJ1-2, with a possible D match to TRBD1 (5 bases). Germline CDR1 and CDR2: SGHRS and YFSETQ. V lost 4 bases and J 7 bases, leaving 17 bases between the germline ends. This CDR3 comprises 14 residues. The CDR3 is CASSPIVGRSGYTF. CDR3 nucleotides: TGCGCCAGCAGCCCGATCGTGGGGCGGAGTGGCTACACCTTC.

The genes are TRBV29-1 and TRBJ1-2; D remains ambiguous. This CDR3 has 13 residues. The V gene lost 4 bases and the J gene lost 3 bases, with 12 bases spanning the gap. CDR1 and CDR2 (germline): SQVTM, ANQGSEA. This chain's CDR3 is CSVVGGRDYGYTF. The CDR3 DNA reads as TGCAGCGTTGTAGGAGGGAGGGACTATGGCTACACCTTC.

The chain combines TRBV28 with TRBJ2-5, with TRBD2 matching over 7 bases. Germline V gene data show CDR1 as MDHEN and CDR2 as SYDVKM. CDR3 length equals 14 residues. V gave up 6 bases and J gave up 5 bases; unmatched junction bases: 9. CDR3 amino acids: CASRWTGGRETQYF. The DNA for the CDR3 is TGTGCCAGCAGATGGACGGGGGGACGGGAGACCCAGTACTTC. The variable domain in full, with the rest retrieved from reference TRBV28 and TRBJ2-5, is DVKVTQSSRYLVKRTGEKVFLECVQDMDHENMFWYRQDPGLGLRLIYFSYDVKMKEKGDIPEGYSVSREKKERFSLILESASTNQTSMYLCASRWTGGRETQYFGPGTRLLVL.

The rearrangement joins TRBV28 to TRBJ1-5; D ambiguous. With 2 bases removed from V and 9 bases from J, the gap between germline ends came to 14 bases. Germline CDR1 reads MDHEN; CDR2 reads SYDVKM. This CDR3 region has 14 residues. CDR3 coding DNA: TGTGCCAGCAGTTTACAAGGAGGGATTCGGCCCCAGCATTTT. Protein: CASSLQGGIRPQHF.

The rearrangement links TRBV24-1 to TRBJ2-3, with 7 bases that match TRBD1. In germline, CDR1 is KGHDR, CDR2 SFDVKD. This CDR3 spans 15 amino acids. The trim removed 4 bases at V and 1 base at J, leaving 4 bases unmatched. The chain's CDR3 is CATSDPDRGTDTQYF. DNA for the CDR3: TGTGCCACCAGTGACCCTGACAGGGGCACAGATACGCAGTATTTT.

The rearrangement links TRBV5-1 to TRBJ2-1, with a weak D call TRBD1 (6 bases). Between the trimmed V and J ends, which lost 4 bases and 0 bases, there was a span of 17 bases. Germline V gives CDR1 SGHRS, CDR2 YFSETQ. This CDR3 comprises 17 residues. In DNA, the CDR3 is TGCGCCAGCAGCCTTCTACTACAGGGAAGCTCCTACAATGAGCAGTTCTTC. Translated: CASSLLLQGSSYNEQFF.